This TCR beta chain comes out of a study of CD8+CD57+ T cells in acquired aplastic anemia. Whole-study context: The mean DNA yield obtained from sorted CD4+ and CD8+ cells came to 3 to 3.5 ug. General observations from the study: Controls and patients did not differ significantly in CD8+ Simpson's diversity.

Whoever was chosen for sequencing had shown CD8+CD57+ cell expansion by flow cytometry. Acquired aplastic anemia of severe grade affected all patients. A few counts support this clonotype. Its antigen is not identified. The V end was cut by 1 base, the J end by 4 bases, with 11 bases between. This CDR3 is built from 15 residues. The V gene's germline CDR1 is MGHRA and CDR2 YSYEKL. Researchers used genomic DNA as the template to profile TCR beta VDJ and CDR3. From the reads, TCRdb called clonotypes with MiXCR, one entry per CDR3 protein. The sample records a few hundred thousand distinct CDR3 sequences, around 30% being singletons.

The receptor's source is a human donor with aplastic anemia. The chain combines TRBV4-1 with TRBJ1-3, with a tentative D call TRBD1 (5 bases). Specimen: sorted CD4+, CD8+, or CD8+CD57+ T cells (not recorded which) from PBMCs. The CDR3 DNA reads TGCGCCAGCAGCCAAGTGGAGGGGATCGGAAACACCATATATTTT. Translation gives CASSQVEGIGNTIYF.